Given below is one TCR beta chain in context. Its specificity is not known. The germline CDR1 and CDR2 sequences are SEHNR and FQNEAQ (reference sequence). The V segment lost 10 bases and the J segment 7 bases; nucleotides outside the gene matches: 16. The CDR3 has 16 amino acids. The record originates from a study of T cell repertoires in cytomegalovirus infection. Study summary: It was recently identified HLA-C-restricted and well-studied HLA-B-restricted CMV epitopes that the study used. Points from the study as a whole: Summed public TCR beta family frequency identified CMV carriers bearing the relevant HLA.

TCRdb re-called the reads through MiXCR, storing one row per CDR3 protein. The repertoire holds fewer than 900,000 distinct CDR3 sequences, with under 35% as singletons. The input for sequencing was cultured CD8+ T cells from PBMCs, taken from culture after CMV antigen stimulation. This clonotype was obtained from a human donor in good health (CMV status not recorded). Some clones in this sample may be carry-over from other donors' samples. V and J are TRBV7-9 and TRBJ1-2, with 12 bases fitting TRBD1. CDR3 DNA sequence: TGTGCCACCCCCTCGGGACAGGGGGCTCCCAGGGGTGGCTACACCTTC. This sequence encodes CATPSGQGAPRGGYTF.